This T cell receptor beta chain came from a study of blood T cell repertoires in COVID-19. Study information: T cells, B-cell-depleted T cells, or PBMCs supplied cDNA or gDNA.

The length of the CDR3 is 14 residues. Per the germline V gene, CDR1 is SGDLS and CDR2 is YYNGEE. With 5 bases clipped from V and 1 base from J, the junction kept 4 bases outside the gene matches. The assay was immunoSEQ multiplex PCR, and TCRdb's table has in-frame clones only and misses some. The sample contains about 260,000 clones, approximately 90% of which appear only once. In its sample, this clone was seen once. This clonotype was sampled from a woman aged 45-65 years who had recovered from COVID-19. The chain recombines TRBV9 with TRBJ2-7; 9 nucleotides agree with TRBD2. The source material was peripheral blood. CDR3 loop: CASSLTSGSYEQYF. As DNA, the CDR3 is TGTGCCAGCAGTCTGACTAGCGGATCCTACGAGCAGTACTTC.